This T cell receptor (beta chain) was observed in a study of cytomegalovirus exposure and HLA in healthy donors. The PCR had 60 Vbeta and 13 Jbeta primers. The protocol was immunoSEQ multiplex PCR, while the TCRdb copy is restricted to in-frame clones and leaves out a portion. The table includes some 120,000 clones, approximately 70% detected once. Turning to this clone: The antigen is not known.

CDR1 is GTSNPN, CDR2 SVGIG, per germline (reference sequence). This CDR3 spans 12 amino acids. V lost 4 bases and J lost 4, with 10 bases in between. Notes on the study in general: At a 0.05 false discovery rate, a later analysis found approximately 15,000 TCR beta sequences to be associated with HLA alleles. The study recorded 164 TCR beta chains that were cytomegalovirus-associated. In a later analysis, compared with equally common non-associated chains, HLA-associated beta chains were more expanded.

This chain uses TRBV30 with TRBJ1-2; the D gene is possibly TRBD1 (5 bases). The source is a man aged 25 to 40 in good health and CMV-seropositive. Sequencing was carried out using PBMCs. The CDR3: CAWTAGGYGYTF. CDR3 coding DNA: TGTGCCTGGACAGCGGGGGGCTATGGCTACACCTTC.